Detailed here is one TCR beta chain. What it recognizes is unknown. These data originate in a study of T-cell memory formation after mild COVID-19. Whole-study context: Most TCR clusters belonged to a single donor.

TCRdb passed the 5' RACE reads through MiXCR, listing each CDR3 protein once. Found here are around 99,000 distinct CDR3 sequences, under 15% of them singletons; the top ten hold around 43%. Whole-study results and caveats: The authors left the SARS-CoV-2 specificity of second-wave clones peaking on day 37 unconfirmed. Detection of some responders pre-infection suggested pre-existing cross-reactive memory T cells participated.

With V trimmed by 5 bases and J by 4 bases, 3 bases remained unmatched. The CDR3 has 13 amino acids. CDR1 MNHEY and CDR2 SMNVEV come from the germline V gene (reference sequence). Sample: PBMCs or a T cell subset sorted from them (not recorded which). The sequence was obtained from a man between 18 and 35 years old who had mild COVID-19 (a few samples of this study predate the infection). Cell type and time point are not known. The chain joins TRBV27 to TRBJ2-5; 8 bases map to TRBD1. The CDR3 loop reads CASSPDRAETQYF. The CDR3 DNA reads TGTGCCAGCAGTCCGGACAGGGCAGAGACCCAGTACTTC.